This TCR beta chain derives from a study of T cell repertoires in cytomegalovirus infection. Study in general: The public TCR beta signatures pointed to both CMV infection and matching HLA type. General study results and limits: Carriers of CMV plus the relevant HLA were identified by cumulative public TCR beta family frequency. Ex vivo responses were dominated by HLA-C-restricted CMV-specific TCR beta clonotypes.

TCRdb itself ran the reads through MiXCR, one entry per CDR3 protein. The sample contains 250,000 or so distinct CDR3 sequences, over 15% of which appear only once. Worth noting for this clonotype: Its matching antigen is unknown.

V lost 0 bases to trimming and J lost 4 bases, with 10 bases between them. This CDR3 is built from 15 residues. Germline V lookup: CDR1 SGHTA, CDR2 FQGNSA. The clonotype comes from a human donor in good health (CMV status not recorded). Some clones in this sample may be carry-over from other donors' samples. Sequencing was done on a sample of CD8+ T cells from PBMCs. The chain links TRBV7-2 to TRBJ2-1, with D possibly matching TRBD1 (5 bases). CDR3 loop: CASSLARGPYNEQFF. The CDR3 DNA follows: TGTGCCAGCAGCTTAGCTAGGGGCCCTTACAATGAGCAGTTCTTC.